This T cell receptor beta chain was sequenced for a study of shared clonotypes between healthy human individuals. Study results and caveats: Exclusively blood specimens were collected; tissue repertoires likely differ. Naive subsets generally had larger estimated richness than memory subsets. Against clonotypes common to all four donors, non-shared ones had lower generation probabilities.

About this clone itself: Its matching antigen is unknown.

Naive CD8 cells were CD45RO-negative, positively selected for CCR7, excluding terminally differentiated effector memory CD45RA+ cells. Using immunoSEQ multiplex PCR, the repertoire was profiled, and TCRdb retains in-frame clones only, with some absent. Among millions of clones, roughly 94% were seen once, and the ten largest hold 1% to 1.3%. This CDR3 spans 14 amino acids. The V and J ends lost 4 bases and 8 bases respectively, with 14 bases between them. Per germline, CDR1 MNHEY and CDR2 SVGAGI. The sample was naive CD8+ T cells sorted from blood. The chain is built from TRBV6-5 and TRBJ2-2; perhaps D is TRBD1 or TRBD2 (5 bases each). This clonotype was sampled from a man between 18 and 29 years old in good health. CDR3 nucleotide sequence: TGTGCCAGCAGTTCCGGGACGCATACAGGGGAGCTGTTTTTT. This sequence encodes CASSSGTHTGELFF.